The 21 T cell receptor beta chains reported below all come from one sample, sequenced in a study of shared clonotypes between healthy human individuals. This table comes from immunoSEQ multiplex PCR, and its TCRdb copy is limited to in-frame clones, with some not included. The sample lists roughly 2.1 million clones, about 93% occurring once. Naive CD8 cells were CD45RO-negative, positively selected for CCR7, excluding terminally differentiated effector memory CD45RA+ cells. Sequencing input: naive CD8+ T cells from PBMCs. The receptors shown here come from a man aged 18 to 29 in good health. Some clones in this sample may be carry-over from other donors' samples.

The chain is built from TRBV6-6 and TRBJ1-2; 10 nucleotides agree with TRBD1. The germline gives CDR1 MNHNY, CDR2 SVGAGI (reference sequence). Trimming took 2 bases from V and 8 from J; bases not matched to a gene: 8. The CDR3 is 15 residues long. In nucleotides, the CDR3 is TGTGCCAGCAGTTACCTAGGACAGGGGGGGGAGGGCTACACCTTC. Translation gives CASSYLGQGGEGYTF.

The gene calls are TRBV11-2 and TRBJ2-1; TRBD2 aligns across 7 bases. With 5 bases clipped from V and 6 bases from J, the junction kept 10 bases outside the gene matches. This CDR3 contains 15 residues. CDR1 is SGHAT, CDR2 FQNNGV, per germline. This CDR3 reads CASSEWPSGANEQFF. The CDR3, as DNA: TGTGCCAGCAGCGAGTGGCCTAGCGGAGCCAATGAGCAGTTCTTC. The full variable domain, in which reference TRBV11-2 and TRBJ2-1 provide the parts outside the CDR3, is EAGVAQSPRYKIIEKRQSVAFWCNPISGHATLYWYQQILGQGPKLLIQFQNNGVVDDSQLPKDRFSAERLKGVDSTLKIQPAKLEDSAVYLCASSEWPSGANEQFFGPGTRLTVL.

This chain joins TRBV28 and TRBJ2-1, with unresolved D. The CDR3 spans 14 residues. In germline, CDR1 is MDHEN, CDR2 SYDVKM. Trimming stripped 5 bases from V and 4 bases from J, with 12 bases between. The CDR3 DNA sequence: TGTGCCAGCAGTCCTAAAGTCCGTTACAATGAGCAGTTCTTC. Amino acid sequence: CASSPKVRYNEQFF.

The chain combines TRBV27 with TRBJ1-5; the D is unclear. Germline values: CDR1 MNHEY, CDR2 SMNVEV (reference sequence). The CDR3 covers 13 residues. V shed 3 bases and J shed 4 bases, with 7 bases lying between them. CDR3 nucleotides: TGTGCCAGCAGTTTCTACAAGAATCAGCCCCAGCATTTT. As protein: CASSFYKNQPQHF.

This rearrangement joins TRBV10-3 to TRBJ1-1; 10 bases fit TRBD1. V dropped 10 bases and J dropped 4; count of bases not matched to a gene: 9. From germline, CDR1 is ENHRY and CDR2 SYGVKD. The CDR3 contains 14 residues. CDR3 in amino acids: CATLSGTGATEAFF. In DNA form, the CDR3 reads TGTGCCACCCTCTCCGGGACAGGGGCCACTGAAGCTTTCTTT.

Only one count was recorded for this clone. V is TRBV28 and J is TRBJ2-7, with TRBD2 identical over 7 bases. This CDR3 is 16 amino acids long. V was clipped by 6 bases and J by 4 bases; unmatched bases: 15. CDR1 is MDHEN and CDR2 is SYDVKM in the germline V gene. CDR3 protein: CASSLLAGDVNYEQYF. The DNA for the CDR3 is TGTGCCAGCAGCCTCCTTGCGGGAGATGTTAATTACGAGCAGTACTTC.

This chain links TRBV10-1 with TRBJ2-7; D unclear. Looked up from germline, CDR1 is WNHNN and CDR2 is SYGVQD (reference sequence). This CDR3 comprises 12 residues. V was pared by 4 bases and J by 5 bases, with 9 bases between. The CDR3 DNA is TGCGCCAGCAGTGGCGTTTCCAACGAGCAGTACTTC. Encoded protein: CASSGVSNEQYF.

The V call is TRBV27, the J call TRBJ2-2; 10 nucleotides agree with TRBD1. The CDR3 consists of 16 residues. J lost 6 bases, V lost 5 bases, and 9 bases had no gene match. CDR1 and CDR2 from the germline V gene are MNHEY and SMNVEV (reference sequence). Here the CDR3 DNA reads TGTGCCAGCAGTCATCGACAGGGGGCGGAATCCGGGGAGCTGTTTTTT. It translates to CASSHRQGAESGELFF.

The CDR3 sequence: CASKITGNGYEQYF. CDR3 nucleotide sequence: TGTGCCAGCAAAATCACAGGGAATGGGTACGAGCAGTACTTC. This sequence joins TRBV28 and TRBJ2-5; a possible D gene is TRBD1 (6 bases). Near its end, the DNA agrees better with TRBJ2-7, so the J call may be wrong. Germline V lookup: CDR1 MDHEN, CDR2 SYDVKM. The CDR3 has 14 residues.

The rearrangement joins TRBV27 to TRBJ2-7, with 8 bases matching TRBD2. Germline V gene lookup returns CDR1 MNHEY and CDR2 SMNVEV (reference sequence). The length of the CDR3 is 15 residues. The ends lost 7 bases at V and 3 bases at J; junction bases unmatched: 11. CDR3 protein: CASNPRLAQGYEQYF. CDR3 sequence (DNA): TGTGCCAGCAACCCAAGACTAGCGCAAGGCTACGAGCAGTACTTC.

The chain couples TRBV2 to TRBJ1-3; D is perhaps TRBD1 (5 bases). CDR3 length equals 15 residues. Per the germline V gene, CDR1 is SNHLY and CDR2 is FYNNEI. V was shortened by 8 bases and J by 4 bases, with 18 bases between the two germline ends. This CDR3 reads CASYVAGRSGNTIYF. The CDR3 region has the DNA TGTGCCAGCTACGTCGCAGGGCGATCCGGAAACACCATATATTTT.

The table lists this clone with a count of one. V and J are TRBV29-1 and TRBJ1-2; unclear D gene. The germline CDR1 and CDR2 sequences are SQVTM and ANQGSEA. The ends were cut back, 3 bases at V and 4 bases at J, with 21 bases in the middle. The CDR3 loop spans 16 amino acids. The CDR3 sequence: CSVDYRDGSGSYGYTF. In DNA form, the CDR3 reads TGCAGCGTTGATTACCGAGACGGGTCCGGCAGCTATGGCTACACCTTC.

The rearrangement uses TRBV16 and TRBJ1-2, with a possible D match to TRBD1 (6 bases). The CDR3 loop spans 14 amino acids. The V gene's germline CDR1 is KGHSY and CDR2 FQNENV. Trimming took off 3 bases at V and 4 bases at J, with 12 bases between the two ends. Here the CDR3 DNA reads TGTGCCAGCAGCCACGAAGGGGGAAGCTATGGCTACACCTTC. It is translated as CASSHEGGSYGYTF.

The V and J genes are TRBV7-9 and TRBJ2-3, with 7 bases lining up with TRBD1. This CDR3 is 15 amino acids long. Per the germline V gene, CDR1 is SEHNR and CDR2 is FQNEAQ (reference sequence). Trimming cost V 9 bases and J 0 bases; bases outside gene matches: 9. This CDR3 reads CASHDLGQSTDTQYF. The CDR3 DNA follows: TGTGCCAGTCACGATCTGGGACAGAGCACAGATACGCAGTATTTT. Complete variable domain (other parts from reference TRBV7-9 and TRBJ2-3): DTGVSQNPRHKITKRGQNVTFRCDPISEHNRLYWYRQTLGQGPEFLTYFQNEAQLEKSRLLSDRFSAERPKGSFSTLEIQRTEQGDSAMYLCASHDLGQSTDTQYFGPGTRLTVL.

CDR3 in DNA: TGTGCCAGCAGCCCCCTGACAGAAGCCAAAAACATTCAGTACTTC. This encodes CASSPLTEAKNIQYF. This rearrangement joins TRBV6-5 to TRBJ2-4, with TRBD1 as a possible D gene (5 bases). The CDR3 has 15 amino acids. Germline V CDR1 and CDR2: MNHEY, SVGAGI. Trimming removed 6 bases at V and 0 bases at J, with 12 bases between.

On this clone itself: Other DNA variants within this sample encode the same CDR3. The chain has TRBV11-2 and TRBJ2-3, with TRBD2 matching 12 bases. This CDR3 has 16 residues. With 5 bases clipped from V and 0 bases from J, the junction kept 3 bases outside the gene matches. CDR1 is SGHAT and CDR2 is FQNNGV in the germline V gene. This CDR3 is CASSPGTSGSTDTQYF. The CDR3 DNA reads TGTGCCAGCAGCCCCGGGACTAGCGGGAGCACAGATACGCAGTATTTT.

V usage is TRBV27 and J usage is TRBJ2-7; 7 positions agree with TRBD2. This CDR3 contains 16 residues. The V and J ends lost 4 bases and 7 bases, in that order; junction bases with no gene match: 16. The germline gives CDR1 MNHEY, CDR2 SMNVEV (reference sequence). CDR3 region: CASSSLHRAGTKEQYF. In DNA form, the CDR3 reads TGTGCCAGCAGTTCCCTCCACAGAGCGGGAACGAAAGAGCAGTACTTC.

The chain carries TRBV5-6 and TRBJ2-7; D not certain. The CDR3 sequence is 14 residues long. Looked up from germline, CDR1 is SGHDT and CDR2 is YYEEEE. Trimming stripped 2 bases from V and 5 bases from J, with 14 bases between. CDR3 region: CASSFSLTMHEQYF. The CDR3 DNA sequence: TGTGCCAGCAGCTTCTCCCTAACGATGCACGAGCAGTACTTC.

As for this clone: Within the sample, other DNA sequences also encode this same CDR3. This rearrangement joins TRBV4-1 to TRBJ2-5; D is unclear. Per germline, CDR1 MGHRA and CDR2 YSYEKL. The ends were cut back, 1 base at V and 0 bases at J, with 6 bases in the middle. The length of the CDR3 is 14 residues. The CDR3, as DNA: TGCGCCAGCAGCCAAGTCGGTTACCAAGAGACCCAGTACTTC. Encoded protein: CASSQVGYQETQYF.

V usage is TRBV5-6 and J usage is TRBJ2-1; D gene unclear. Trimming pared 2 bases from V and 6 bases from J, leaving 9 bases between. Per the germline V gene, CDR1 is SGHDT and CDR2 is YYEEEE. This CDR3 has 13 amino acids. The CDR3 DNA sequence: TGTGCCAGCAGCTTTCATCCATCCAATGAGCAGTTCTTC. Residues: CASSFHPSNEQFF. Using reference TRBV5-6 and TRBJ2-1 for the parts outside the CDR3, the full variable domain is DAGVTQSPTHLIKTRGQQVTLRCSPKSGHDTVSWYQQALGQGPQFIFQYYEEEERQRGNFPDRFSGHQFPNYSSELNVNALLLGDSALYLCASSFHPSNEQFFGPGTRLTVL.

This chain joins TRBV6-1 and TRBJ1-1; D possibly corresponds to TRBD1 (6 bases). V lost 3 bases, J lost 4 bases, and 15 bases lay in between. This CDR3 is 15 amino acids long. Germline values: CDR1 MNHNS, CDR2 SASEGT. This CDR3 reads CASSEGLGGGTEAFF. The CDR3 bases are TGTGCCAGCAGTGAGGGGTTAGGGGGGGGCACTGAAGCTTTCTTT.